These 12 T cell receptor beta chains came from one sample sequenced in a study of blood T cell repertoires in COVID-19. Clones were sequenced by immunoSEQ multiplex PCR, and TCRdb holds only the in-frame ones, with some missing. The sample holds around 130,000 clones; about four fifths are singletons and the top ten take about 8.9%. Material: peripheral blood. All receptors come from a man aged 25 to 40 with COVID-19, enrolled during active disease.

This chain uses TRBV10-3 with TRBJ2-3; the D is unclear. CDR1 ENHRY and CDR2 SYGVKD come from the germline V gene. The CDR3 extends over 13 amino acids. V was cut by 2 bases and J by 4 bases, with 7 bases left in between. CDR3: CAISEEKPDTQYF. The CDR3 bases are TGTGCCATCAGTGAGGAGAAACCAGATACGCAGTATTTT.

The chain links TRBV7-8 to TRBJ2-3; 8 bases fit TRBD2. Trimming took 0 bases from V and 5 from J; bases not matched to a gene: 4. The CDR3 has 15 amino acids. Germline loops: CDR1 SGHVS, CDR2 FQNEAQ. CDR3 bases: TGTGCCAGCAGCTTAGCGCTAGCGGGTATAGATACGCAGTATTTT. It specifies CASSLALAGIDTQYF.

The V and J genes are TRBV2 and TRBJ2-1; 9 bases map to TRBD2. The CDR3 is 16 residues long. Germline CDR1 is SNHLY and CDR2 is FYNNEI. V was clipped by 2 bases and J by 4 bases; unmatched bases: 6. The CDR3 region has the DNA TGTGCCAGCAGTGAATTGATAGCGGGGGTTTACAATGAGCAGTTCTTC. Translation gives CASSELIAGVYNEQFF.

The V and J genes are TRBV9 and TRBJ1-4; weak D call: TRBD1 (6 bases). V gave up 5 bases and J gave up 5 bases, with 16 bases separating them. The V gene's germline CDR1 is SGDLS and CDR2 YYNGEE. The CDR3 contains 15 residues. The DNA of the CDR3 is TGTGCCAGCAGTCCGCCGGGGGGGGGCAATGAAAAACTGTTTTTT. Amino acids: CASSPPGGGNEKLFF.

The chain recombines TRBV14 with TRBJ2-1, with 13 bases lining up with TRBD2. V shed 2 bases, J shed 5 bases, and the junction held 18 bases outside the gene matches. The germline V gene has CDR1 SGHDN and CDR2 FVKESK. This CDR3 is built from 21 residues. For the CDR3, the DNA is TGTGCCAGCAGCCAATACTGGGGCGGGACTAGCGGGACGAAGGGGAACAATGAGCAGTTCTTC. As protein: CASSQYWGGTSGTKGNNEQFF.

DNA for the CDR3: TGTGCCTGGACGGTAGCGTGGGGAAACACCATATATTTT. Residues: CAWTVAWGNTIYF. V is TRBV30 and J is TRBJ1-3, with D unresolved. Germline V gene lookup returns CDR1 GTSNPN and CDR2 SVGIG (reference sequence). This CDR3 contains 13 residues. The V end lost 4 bases, the J end lost 4 bases, and 11 bases lay between the germline ends.

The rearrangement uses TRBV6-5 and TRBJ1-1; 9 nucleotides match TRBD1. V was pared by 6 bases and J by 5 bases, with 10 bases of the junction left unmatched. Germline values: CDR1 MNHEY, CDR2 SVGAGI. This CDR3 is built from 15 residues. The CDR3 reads CASSQGGTGHTEAFF. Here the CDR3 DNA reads TGTGCCAGCAGCCAAGGCGGGACAGGGCATACTGAAGCTTTCTTT.

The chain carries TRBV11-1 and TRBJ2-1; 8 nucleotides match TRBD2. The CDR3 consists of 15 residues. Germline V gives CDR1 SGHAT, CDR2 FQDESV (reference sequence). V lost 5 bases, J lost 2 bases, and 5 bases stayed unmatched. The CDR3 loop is CASSVTSATYNEQFF. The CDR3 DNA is TGTGCCAGCAGCGTGACTAGCGCAACCTACAATGAGCAGTTCTTC.

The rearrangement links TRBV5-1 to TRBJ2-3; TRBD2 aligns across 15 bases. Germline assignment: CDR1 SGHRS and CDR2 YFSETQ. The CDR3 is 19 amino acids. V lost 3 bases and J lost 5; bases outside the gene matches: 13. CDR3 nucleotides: TGCGCCAGCAGCTGGGGATCCAGGACTAGCGGGAGGGCCGTAGATACGCAGTATTTT. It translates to CASSWGSRTSGRAVDTQYF.

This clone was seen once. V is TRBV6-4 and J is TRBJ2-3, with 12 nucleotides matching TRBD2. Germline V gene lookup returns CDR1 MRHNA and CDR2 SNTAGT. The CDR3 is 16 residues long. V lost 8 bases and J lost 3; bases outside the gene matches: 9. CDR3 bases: TGTGCCAGCTCCCGTAGGACTAGCGGGGATACAGATACGCAGTATTTT. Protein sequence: CASSRRTSGDTDTQYF.

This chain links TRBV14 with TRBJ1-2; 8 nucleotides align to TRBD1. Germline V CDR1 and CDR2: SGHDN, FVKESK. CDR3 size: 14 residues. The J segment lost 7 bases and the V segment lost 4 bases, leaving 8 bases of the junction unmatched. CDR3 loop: CASSPARTGSGYTF. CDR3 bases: TGTGCCAGCAGCCCAGCACGGACAGGGAGTGGCTACACCTTC.

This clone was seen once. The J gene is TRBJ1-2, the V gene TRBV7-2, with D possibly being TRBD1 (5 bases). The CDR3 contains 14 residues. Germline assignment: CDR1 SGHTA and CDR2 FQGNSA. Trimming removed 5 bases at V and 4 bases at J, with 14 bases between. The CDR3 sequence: CASSRVGGVYGYTF. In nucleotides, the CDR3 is TGTGCCAGCAGCCGGGTCGGGGGAGTCTATGGCTACACCTTC.